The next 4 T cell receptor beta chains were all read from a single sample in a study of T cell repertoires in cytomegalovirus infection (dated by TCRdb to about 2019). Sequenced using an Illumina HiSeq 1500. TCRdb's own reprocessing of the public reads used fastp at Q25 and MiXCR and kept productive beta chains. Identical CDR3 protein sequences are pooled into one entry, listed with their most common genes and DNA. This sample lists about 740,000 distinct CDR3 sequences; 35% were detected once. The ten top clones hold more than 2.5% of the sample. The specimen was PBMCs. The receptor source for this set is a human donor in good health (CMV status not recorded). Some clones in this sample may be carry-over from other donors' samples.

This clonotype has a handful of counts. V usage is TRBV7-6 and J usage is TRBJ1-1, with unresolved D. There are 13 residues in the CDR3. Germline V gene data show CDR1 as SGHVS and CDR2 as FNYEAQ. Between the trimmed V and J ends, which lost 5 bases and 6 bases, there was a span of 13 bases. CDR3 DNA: TGTGCCAGCAGCGCACCGGCCCATCCTGAAGCTTTCTTT. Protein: CASSAPAHPEAFF.

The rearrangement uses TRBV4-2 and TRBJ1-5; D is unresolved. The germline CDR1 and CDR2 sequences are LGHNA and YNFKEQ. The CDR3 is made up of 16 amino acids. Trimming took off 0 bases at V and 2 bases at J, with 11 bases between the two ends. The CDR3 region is CASSQDGHGGNQPQHF. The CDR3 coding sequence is TGTGCCAGCAGCCAAGACGGCCATGGGGGCAATCAGCCCCAGCATTTT.

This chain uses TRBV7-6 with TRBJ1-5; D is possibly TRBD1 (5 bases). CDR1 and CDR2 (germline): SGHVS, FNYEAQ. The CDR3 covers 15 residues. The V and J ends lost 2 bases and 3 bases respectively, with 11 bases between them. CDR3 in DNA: TGTGCCAGCAGCTTATATGGGGGATTCAATCAGCCCCAGCATTTT. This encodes CASSLYGGFNQPQHF.

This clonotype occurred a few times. The CDR3 nucleotides are TGTGCCAGCAGTTACTCGAGTGCTCGAGCGGGAGTTTTTCGGTTCTTC. It yields the protein CASSYSSARAGVFRFF. J is TRBJ2-1 and V is TRBV6-6, with 8 bases matching TRBD2. J was trimmed by 15 bases and V by 0 bases; bases with no gene match: 16. CDR1 is MNHNY, CDR2 SVGAGI, per germline (reference sequence). CDR3 size: 16 residues.